This T cell receptor (beta chain) was sequenced in a study of cytomegalovirus exposure and HLA in healthy donors. The study, taken as a whole, reports: For most TCR sequences rarity was the rule, although some public TCRs occurred in many donors.

Concerning this clone itself: Its specificity is not known.

This PCR relied on a set of 60 Vbeta primers and 13 Jbeta primers. TCRdb's copy holds only in-frame clones and misses some; the assay was immunoSEQ multiplex PCR. The sample lists roughly 180,000 clones, more than 60% seen once, with around 3.4% in the top ten. CDR1 is SGHAT, CDR2 FQDESV, per germline (reference sequence). Trimming cost V 3 bases and J 2 bases, with 10 bases left between them. The CDR3 totals 15 residues. The sequencing input was PBMCs. V is TRBV11-1 and J is TRBJ1-4; maybe TRBD1 (5 bases). This TCR came from a woman aged 55 to 70 in good health and CMV-seropositive. The CDR3 here is CASSFRGLTNEKLFF. The CDR3, as DNA: TGTGCCAGCAGCTTCCGGGGACTGACTAATGAAAAACTGTTTTTT.